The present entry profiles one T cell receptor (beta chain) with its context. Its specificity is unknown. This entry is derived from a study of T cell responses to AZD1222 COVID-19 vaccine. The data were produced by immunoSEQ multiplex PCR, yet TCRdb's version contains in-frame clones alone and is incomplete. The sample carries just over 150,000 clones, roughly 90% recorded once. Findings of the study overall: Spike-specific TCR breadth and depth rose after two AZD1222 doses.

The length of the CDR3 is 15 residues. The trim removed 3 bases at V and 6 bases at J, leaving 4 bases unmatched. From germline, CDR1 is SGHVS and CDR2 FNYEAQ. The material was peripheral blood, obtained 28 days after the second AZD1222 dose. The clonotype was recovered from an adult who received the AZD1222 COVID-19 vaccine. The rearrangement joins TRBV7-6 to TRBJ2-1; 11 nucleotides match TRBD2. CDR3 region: CASSFGTSGPNEQFF. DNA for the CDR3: TGTGCCAGCAGCTTCGGGACTAGCGGACCCAATGAGCAGTTCTTC. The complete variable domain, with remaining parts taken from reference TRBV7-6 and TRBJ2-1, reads GAGVSQSPRYKVTKRGQDVALRCDPISGHVSLYWYRQALGQGPEFLTYFNYEAQQDKSGLPNDRFSAERPEGSISTLTIQRTEQRDSAMYRCASSFGTSGPNEQFFGPGTRLTVL.